The entry that follows covers one T cell receptor (beta chain) sequence. This entry belongs to a study of blood T cell repertoires in COVID-19. Study-level information: The United States, Italy and Spain supplied acute and convalescent COVID-19 samples. PBMCs, B-cell-depleted T cells, or T cells were the source of the cDNA or gDNA that made up the material.

In the original analysis: Cell counts per sample came from amplifying reference gene primers. Clones were sequenced by immunoSEQ multiplex PCR, and TCRdb holds only the in-frame ones, with some missing. The V and J calls and clone size are taken from that table; D and trimming were inferred from the DNA. The sample records under 95,000 clones, around 88% being singletons. This TCR came from a man aged 60 to 69 with acute or convalescent COVID-19. The source material was peripheral blood.

The CDR3 region is CASGDRGPTYEQYF. The CDR3, as DNA: TGCGCCAGCGGGGACAGGGGGCCTACCTACGAGCAGTACTTC. V usage is TRBV10-2 and J usage is TRBJ2-7; 12 nucleotides match TRBD1. This CDR3 comprises 14 residues. Germline V CDR1 and CDR2: WSHSY, SAAADI. Germline trimming cut 8 bases from V and 2 bases from J; bases unmatched to any gene: 4.